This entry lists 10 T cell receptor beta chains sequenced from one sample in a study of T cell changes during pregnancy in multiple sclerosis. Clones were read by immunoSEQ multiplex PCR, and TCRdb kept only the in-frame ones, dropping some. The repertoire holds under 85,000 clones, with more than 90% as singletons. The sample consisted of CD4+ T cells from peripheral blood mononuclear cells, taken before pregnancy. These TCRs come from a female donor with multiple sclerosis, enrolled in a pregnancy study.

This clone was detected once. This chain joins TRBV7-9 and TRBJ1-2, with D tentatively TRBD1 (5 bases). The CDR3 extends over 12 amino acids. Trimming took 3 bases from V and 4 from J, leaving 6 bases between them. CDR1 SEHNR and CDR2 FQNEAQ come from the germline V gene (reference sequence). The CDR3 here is CASSFQGYGYTF. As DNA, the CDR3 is TGTGCCAGCAGCTTCCAGGGCTATGGCTACACCTTC.

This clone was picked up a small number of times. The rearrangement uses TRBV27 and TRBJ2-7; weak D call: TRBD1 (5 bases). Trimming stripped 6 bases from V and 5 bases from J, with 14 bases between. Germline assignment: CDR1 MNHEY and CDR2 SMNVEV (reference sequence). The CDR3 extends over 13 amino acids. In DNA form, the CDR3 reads TGTGCCAGCAGCCCCAACAGGCGCCACGAGCAGTACTTC. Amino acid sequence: CASSPNRRHEQYF.

The DNA of the CDR3 is TGTGCCAGCAGCTTAGGGACAGAATACGAGCAGTACTTC. The encoded protein is CASSLGTEYEQYF. The V call is TRBV7-9, the J call TRBJ2-7, with TRBD1 as a possible D gene (6 bases). The germline V gene encodes CDR1 SEHNR and CDR2 FQNEAQ (reference sequence). The CDR3 covers 13 residues. V was trimmed by 1 base and J by 4 bases, leaving 8 bases between them.

CDR3: CASSQGVYEQYF. The CDR3, as DNA: TGTGCCAGCAGCCAAGGAGTCTACGAGCAGTACTTC. The V gene is TRBV14, the J gene TRBJ2-7, with unresolved D. Per the germline V gene, CDR1 is SGHDN and CDR2 is FVKESK. Trimming removed 1 base at V and 3 bases at J, with 4 bases between. The CDR3 has 12 residues.

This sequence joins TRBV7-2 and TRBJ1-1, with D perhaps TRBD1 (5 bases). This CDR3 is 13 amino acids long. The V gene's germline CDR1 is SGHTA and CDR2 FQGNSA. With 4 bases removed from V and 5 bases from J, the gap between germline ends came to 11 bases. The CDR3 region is CASSSRGDTEAFF. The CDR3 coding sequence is TGTGCCAGCAGCTCAAGGGGCGATACTGAAGCTTTCTTT.

CDR3 sequence: CASSQEPITGELFF. In DNA form, the CDR3 reads TGTGCCAGCAGCCAAGAGCCCATCACCGGGGAGCTGTTTTTT. The chain combines TRBV11-3 with TRBJ2-2; unclear D gene. Germline CDR1 reads SGHNT; CDR2 reads YENEEA. The CDR3 has 14 amino acids. V dropped 5 bases and J dropped 4 bases, with 11 bases sitting between them.

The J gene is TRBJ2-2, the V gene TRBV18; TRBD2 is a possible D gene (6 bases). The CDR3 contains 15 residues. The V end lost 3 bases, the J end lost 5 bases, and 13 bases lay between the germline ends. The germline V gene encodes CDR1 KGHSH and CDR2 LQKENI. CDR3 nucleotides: TGTGCCAGCTCACCTCCCCTAGGAGGGACCGGGGAGCTGTTTTTT. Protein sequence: CASSPPLGGTGELFF.

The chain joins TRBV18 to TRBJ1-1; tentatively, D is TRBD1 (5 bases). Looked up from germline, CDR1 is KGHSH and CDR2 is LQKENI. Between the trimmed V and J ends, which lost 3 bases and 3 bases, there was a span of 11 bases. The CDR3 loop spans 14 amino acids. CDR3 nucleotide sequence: TGTGCCAGCTCACCTCTTCCGGGGGACACTGAAGCTTTCTTT. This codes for CASSPLPGDTEAFF.

The CDR3 here is CASSSQMQGGLRSPLHF. CDR3 coding DNA: TGTGCCAGCTCAAGCCAAATGCAAGGAGGGCTTCGTTCACCCCTCCACTTT. This chain joins TRBV18 and TRBJ1-6; D unresolved. The germline V gene has CDR1 KGHSH and CDR2 LQKENI. There are 17 residues in the CDR3. Trimming left V 5 bases short and J 9 bases short, with 23 bases between.

CDR3 bases: TGTGCCAGCAGTTCCCCTTCCCAAAAACTGTTTTTT. Its translation is CASSSPSQKLFF. This chain uses TRBV6-6 with TRBJ1-4, with unresolved D. Germline values: CDR1 MNHNY, CDR2 SVGAGI (reference sequence). CDR3 length equals 12 residues. Deletions cut 4 bases from V and 9 bases from J, with 9 bases between.